This TCR beta chain was retrieved from a study of shared clonotypes between healthy human individuals. Turning to the study itself: CD8 memory received one plate per donor, CD8 naive two, CD4 memory three and CD4 naive three.

There are 12 residues in the CDR3. Germline V gene data show CDR1 as MNHEY and CDR2 as SMNVEV (reference sequence). V lost 5 bases, J lost 4 bases, and 3 bases lay in between. Per the authors' pipeline: ImmunoSEQ only sent back junction sequences with no quality scores, so filtering was done differently. Only in-frame clones appear in the TCRdb table, and some are missing; sequencing was by immunoSEQ multiplex PCR. V and J calls and clone size are copied from that table; D and trimming were computed from the DNA. The table includes 2,500,000 or so clones, approximately 94% detected once. The sample consisted of naive CD4+ T cells sorted from blood. Subset: CD45RA+ positively selected. This TCR was sampled from a man between 18 and 29 years old in good health. The chain employs TRBV27 and TRBJ1-6; no reliable D call. CDR3 bases: TGTGCCAGCAGTCTTTATAATTCACCCCTCCACTTT. Protein sequence: CASSLYNSPLHF.